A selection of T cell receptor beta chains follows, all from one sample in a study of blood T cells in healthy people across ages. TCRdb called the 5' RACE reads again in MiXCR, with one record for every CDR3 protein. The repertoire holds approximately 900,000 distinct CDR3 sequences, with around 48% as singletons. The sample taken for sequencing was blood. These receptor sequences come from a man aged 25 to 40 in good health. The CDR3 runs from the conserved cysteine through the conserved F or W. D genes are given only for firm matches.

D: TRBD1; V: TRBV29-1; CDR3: CSVEGTGDEQYF
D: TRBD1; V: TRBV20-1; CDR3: CSARDQTGVYGYTF
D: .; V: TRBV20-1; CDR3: CSARDGGGIPFF
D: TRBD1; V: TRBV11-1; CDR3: CASSLEGGFGNSPLHF
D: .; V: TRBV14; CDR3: CASSPLRLLYNEQFF
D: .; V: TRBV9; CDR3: CASSGSRGTNSYEQYF
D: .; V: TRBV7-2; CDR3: CASSFSRNEQFF
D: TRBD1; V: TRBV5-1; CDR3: CASSSGGQLGEQYF
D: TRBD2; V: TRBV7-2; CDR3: CASGIAGAVYNEQFF
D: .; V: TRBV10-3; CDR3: CAISESLDTDTQYF
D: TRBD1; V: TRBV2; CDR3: CASRKGQQETQYF
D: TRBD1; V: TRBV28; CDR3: CASTSPGQGNYGYTF
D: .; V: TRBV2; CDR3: CASRDNTDTQYF
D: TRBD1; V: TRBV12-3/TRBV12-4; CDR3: CASSLLWQGAYEQYF
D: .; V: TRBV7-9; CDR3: CASSLVQGWRETQYF
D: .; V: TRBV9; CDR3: CASSAPAAGTQYF
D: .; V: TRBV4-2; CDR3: CASSQDEAGGSYEQYF
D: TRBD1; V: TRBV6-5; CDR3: CANSYFGTDNQPQHF
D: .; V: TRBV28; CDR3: CASSFGGGPEHYEQYF
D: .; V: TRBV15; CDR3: CATSRDVDTQYF
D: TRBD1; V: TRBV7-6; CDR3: CASSPNQGVYGYTF
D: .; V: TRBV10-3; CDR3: CAISEGQFEQYF
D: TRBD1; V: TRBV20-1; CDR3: CSARRDREISEQYF
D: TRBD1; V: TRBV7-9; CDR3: CASSPPDRTNGYTF
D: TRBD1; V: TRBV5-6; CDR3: CASSPGQGAREQYF
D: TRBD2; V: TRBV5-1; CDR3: CASSSRTSGGENIQYF
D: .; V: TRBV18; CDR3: CASSPGVAGTGAYEQYF
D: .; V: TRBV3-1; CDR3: CASNGDSNYGYTF
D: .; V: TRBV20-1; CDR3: CSARVLGRTNTGELFF
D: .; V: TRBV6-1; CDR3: CASSDRWANQPQHF
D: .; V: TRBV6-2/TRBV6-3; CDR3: CASSYVDSSYEQYF
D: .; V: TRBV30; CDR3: CAWSVPQVTGELFF
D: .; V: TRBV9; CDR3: CASSVEGTRYNEQFF
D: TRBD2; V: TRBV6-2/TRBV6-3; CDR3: CASRHARLAGETDTQYF